This TCR beta chain was recovered during a study of blood T cell repertoires in COVID-19 (dated by TCRdb to 2020 to 2021). Background on the whole study: Collaborator samples came from the United States, Italy and Spain and covered acute and convalescent phases of COVID-19. The material from the prospective study consisted of cDNA or gDNA derived from T cells, B-cell-depleted T cells, or PBMCs. Subjects who had been exposed to COVID-19, were actively infected with it, or had recovered from it provided the deeply sampled blood TCRbeta repertoires that made up the dataset. The repertoires were released in a freely available public database meant as a resource for research on the immune response to SARS-CoV-2. The samples were drawn from two sources: the first 160 participants of the ongoing ImmuneRACE study, and over 950 subjects contributed by 6 global collaborators. The sample metadata nearly always contained a de-identified subject ID, COVID-19 status, age in years and sex. Where available, HLA class I and class II types were taken from metadata supplied by the sample provider and were not determined by assay-based typing. Study-wide conclusions, independent of this receptor: How much clinical and demographic metadata was included differed by source and by participant, and the metadata was provided uncurated.

TCRbeta CDR3 regions were amplified from genomic DNA by means of the immunoSEQ Assay, a bias-controlled multiplex PCR. On the authors' methods: Within the assay, amplification of reference gene primers was used to estimate how many nucleated cells each sample contained. Sequence reads were collapsed and filtered to measure the absolute abundance of every unique TCRbeta CDR3 rearrangement. For each sample, productive Simpson clonality was calculated by taking the square root of Simpson's diversity index across productive rearrangements. In its TCRdb copy, this immuneACCESS table keeps in-frame sequences only and misses some clones. Where compared with another copy, unresolved V genes explain less than half of these, and the others have no known cause. Clone size and V and J calls were adopted from that table, with D and trimming inferred from the DNA. The sample table records 210,000 or so clones; about 89% of these occur just once. About 5% of the sample goes to the ten largest clones.

As concerns this clone: No antigen is known for it. Per-nucleotide qualities are absent, and no much larger clonotype sits a single base away.

The collaborating institutions used their own protocols to collect whole blood in K2EDTA tubes. For TCRbeta analysis, collaborators shipped samples in one of three forms: frozen whole blood, isolated PBMCs, or DNA extracted from either of those sample types. The sequencing sample was made of peripheral blood. The clonotype was recovered from a middle-aged woman with acute or convalescent COVID-19.

The CDR3 protein: CASSRQGIGAFF. DNA sequence: TGTGCCAGCAGTCGTCAGGGGATTGGAGCTTTCTTT. The chain was built from TRBV5-6 and TRBJ1-1; the D region possibly corresponds to TRBD1 (6 bases align). The cysteine opens and the phenylalanine closes a CDR3 of 12 amino acids. Only the CDR3 part of the read is kept: 36 bases, read in frame from the first base. Trimming costs V 5 bases and J 10 bases, and their ends lie 15 bases apart. According to the germline V gene, CDR1 reads SGHDT and CDR2 reads YYEEEE.